The 10 T cell receptor beta chains listed next were all sequenced from one sample in a study of CD8 T cells in Susac syndrome. After extraction with the RNeasy kit, about 0.5 to 1 ug of the RNA was reverse transcribed using random hexamers. Each CDR3 protein gets one entry after TCRdb re-called the immunoSEQ multiplex PCR reads with MiXCR. This sample has about 430,000 distinct CDR3 sequences, with approximately 85% found just once. Sequenced material: CD8+ T cells from PBMCs. The source of these receptors is a human donor with multiple sclerosis.

The chain recombines TRBV4-1 with TRBJ2-1; the D gene is possibly TRBD2 (6 bases). V was pared by 1 base and J by 6 bases, with 10 bases between. This CDR3 is built from 14 residues. CDR1 and CDR2 from the germline V gene are MGHRA and YSYEKL. DNA of the CDR3: TGCGCCAGCAGCCAAGGCCCCGGGAGCAATGAGCAGTTCTTC. It translates to CASSQGPGSNEQFF.

J is TRBJ2-7 and V is TRBV30; 9 bases fit TRBD1. The CDR3 runs to 13 residues. CDR1 GTSNPN and CDR2 SVGIG come from the germline V gene (reference sequence). The junction had 4 bases not matched to a gene; V was cut back by 4 bases and J by 3 bases. The CDR3 DNA follows: TGTGCCTGGACGGGACAGGGATACTACGAGCAGTACTTC. Translating gives CAWTGQGYYEQYF. The whole variable domain, remainder taken from reference TRBV30 and TRBJ2-7, is SQTIHQWPATLVQPVGSPLSLECTVEGTSNPNLYWYRQAAGRGLQLLFYSVGIGQISSEVPQNLSASRPQDRQFILSSKKLLLSDSGFYLCAWTGQGYYEQYFGPGTRLTVT.

The CDR3, as DNA: TGCAGTGCTCCCGGGACTAGCAGGTTCCGTGAGCAGTTCTTC. Translated: CSAPGTSRFREQFF. V is TRBV20-1 and J is TRBJ2-1; 9 bases are a match to TRBD2. CDR3 length: 14 residues. CDR1 and CDR2 (germline): DFQATT, SNEGSKA (reference sequence). J lost 9 bases, V lost 5 bases, and 11 bases had no gene match.

V and J are TRBV7-8 and TRBJ2-5; 16 nucleotides match TRBD2. The length of the CDR3 is 18 residues. V lost 5 bases to trimming and J lost 5 bases; unmatched junction nucleotides: 11. Germline values: CDR1 SGHVS, CDR2 FQNEAQ. The CDR3: CASSPGTSGGASWETQYF. CDR3 nucleotide sequence: TGTGCCAGCAGCCCCGGGACTAGCGGGGGGGCCTCGTGGGAGACCCAGTACTTC.

This clonotype occurred a few times. This chain uses TRBV27 with TRBJ1-1, with TRBD1 matching 11 bases. The CDR3 extends over 15 amino acids. J lost 4 bases, V lost 4 bases, and 5 bases had no gene match. Germline V gene lookup returns CDR1 MNHEY and CDR2 SMNVEV (reference sequence). The CDR3 here is CASSSGTGGSTEAFF. Here the CDR3 DNA reads TGTGCCAGCAGTTCCGGGACAGGGGGAAGCACTGAAGCTTTCTTT.

The gene calls are TRBV6-1 and TRBJ2-3; a possible D gene is TRBD2 (6 bases). Trimming removed 0 bases from V and 5 bases from J, with 15 bases in between. Germline V CDR1 and CDR2: MNHNS, SASEGT. The CDR3 runs to 16 residues. This chain's CDR3 is CASSEALTGEVDTQYF. CDR3 nucleotides: TGTGCCAGCAGTGAAGCTTTAACGGGGGAGGTAGATACGCAGTATTTT.

The chain recombines TRBV19 with TRBJ2-6; 9 bases agree with TRBD1. After removal of 7 bases from V and 0 bases from J, the junction contained 10 bases not matched to a gene. The CDR3 runs to 18 residues. The V gene's germline CDR1 is LNHDA and CDR2 SQIVND (reference sequence). CDR3 sequence: CASTKGTGFSSGANVLTF. CDR3 DNA sequence: TGTGCCAGTACCAAGGGGACAGGGTTCAGCTCTGGGGCCAACGTCCTGACTTTC.

The sample holds a few counts of this clonotype. This chain connects TRBV5-6 to TRBJ2-7; 9 bases agree with TRBD1. The CDR3 is 13 amino acids. Germline CDR1 is SGHDT and CDR2 is YYEEEE. J gave up 7 bases and V 5 bases, and 7 bases lay outside the gene matches. In nucleotides, the CDR3 is TGTGCCAGCAGGCCGACAGGGGGGCGGGAGCAGTACTTC. Its translation is CASRPTGGREQYF.

The rearrangement links TRBV12-3 or TRBV12-4 to TRBJ2-1; the D gene could be TRBD1 or TRBD2 (5 bases each). CDR3 length: 11 residues. The ends were cut back, 6 bases at V and 14 bases at J, with 14 bases in the middle. CDR3: CASRQAGYEFF. CDR3 DNA sequence: TGTGCCAGCAGACAGGCGGGTTATGAGTTCTTC.

The rearrangement joins TRBV6-5 to TRBJ1-1, with no clear D. Trimming shortened V by 4 bases and J by 6 bases, and 12 bases separated the two germline ends. The CDR3 covers 13 residues. Germline V lookup: CDR1 MNHEY, CDR2 SVGAGI. The CDR3 nucleotides read TGTGCCAGCAGTTCCTTTGGAGGGCCTGAAGCTTTCTTT. It codes for CASSSFGGPEAFF.